Listed below are T cell receptor beta chains from one sample, sequenced in a study of blood T cell repertoires in COVID-19. Here immunoSEQ multiplex PCR was the method, and the copy in TCRdb shows in-frame clones only, minus some. The sample holds nearly 200,000 clones, around 80% seen once. Material: peripheral blood. These receptors were obtained from a human donor with acute or convalescent COVID-19. The donor label of this sample is uncertain. The conserved cysteine and the conserved F or W are not part of the CDR3 here. Each record gives: V gene, J gene, D gene, CDR3 protein. D genes are given only for firm matches.

V gene: TRBV19; J gene: TRBJ2-7; D gene: TRBD2; CDR3 protein: ASRGGTSGSYEQY
V gene: TRBV6-2/TRBV6-3; J gene: TRBJ1-5; D gene: TRBD1; CDR3 protein: ASSYPTGGSNQPQH
V gene: TRBV9; J gene: TRBJ2-7; D gene: .; CDR3 protein: ASSVDSSGEQY
V gene: TRBV9; J gene: TRBJ2-1; D gene: TRBD1; CDR3 protein: ASTETGTVYNEQF
V gene: TRBV6-1; J gene: TRBJ2-7; D gene: .; CDR3 protein: ASSEIASSYEQY
V gene: TRBV20-1; J gene: TRBJ2-7; D gene: TRBD2; CDR3 protein: SASRAGFYEQY
V gene: TRBV28; J gene: TRBJ2-6; D gene: TRBD1; CDR3 protein: ASSLQGVPGANVLT
V gene: TRBV27; J gene: TRBJ2-1; D gene: TRBD2; CDR3 protein: ASSLREGGEQF
V gene: TRBV28; J gene: TRBJ1-2; D gene: .; CDR3 protein: ASSFQGGYGYT
V gene: TRBV11-2; J gene: TRBJ2-7; D gene: .; CDR3 protein: ASSLKGGEQY
V gene: TRBV9; J gene: TRBJ1-1; D gene: .; CDR3 protein: ASSVGGTTEAF
V gene: TRBV24-1; J gene: TRBJ2-1; D gene: TRBD2; CDR3 protein: ATSDLSGIGEQF
V gene: TRBV7-2; J gene: TRBJ2-7; D gene: .; CDR3 protein: ASSPAPTRQY
V gene: TRBV7-9; J gene: TRBJ2-3; D gene: TRBD2; CDR3 protein: ASSTTSGRLDTQY
V gene: TRBV12-3/TRBV12-4; J gene: TRBJ2-7; D gene: .; CDR3 protein: ASSLGRVYEQY
V gene: TRBV30; J gene: TRBJ2-1; D gene: TRBD2; CDR3 protein: AWTRGGTSYNEQF
V gene: TRBV5-1; J gene: TRBJ1-1; D gene: TRBD1; CDR3 protein: ASSLGDREAF
V gene: TRBV21-1; J gene: TRBJ2-5; D gene: .; CDR3 protein: ASSKIPPQVTEKEQY
V gene: TRBV2; J gene: TRBJ1-6; D gene: TRBD1; CDR3 protein: ASSPGQGPSPLH
V gene: TRBV30; J gene: TRBJ1-5; D gene: .; CDR3 protein: AWSVTGDNQPQH
V gene: TRBV4-2; J gene: TRBJ2-1; D gene: TRBD2; CDR3 protein: ASSQPLAGVLINEQF
V gene: TRBV3-1/TRBV3-2; J gene: TRBJ2-2; D gene: TRBD1; CDR3 protein: ASSQGSGQGFTGELF
V gene: TRBV6-5; J gene: TRBJ1-2; D gene: .; CDR3 protein: ASSYSIAAGWDGYT
V gene: TRBV4-2; J gene: TRBJ1-1; D gene: TRBD1; CDR3 protein: ASSQGQGVTEAF
V gene: TRBV7-9; J gene: TRBJ1-2; D gene: .; CDR3 protein: ASSLGTGDYGYT
V gene: TRBV29-1; J gene: TRBJ2-3; D gene: .; CDR3 protein: SVETVSTDTQY
V gene: TRBV7-2; J gene: TRBJ1-3; D gene: TRBD1; CDR3 protein: ASSLGQGISSGNTIY
V gene: TRBV24-1; J gene: TRBJ2-1; D gene: TRBD2; CDR3 protein: ATSELPGLGYNEQF
V gene: TRBV19; J gene: TRBJ2-3; D gene: TRBD2; CDR3 protein: ASSITGTSVLSSTDTQY
V gene: TRBV2; J gene: TRBJ2-7; D gene: .; CDR3 protein: ASSDGGRLSSYEQY
V gene: TRBV5-1; J gene: TRBJ1-2; D gene: .; CDR3 protein: ASSLYGDYGYT
V gene: TRBV7-9; J gene: TRBJ2-1; D gene: TRBD2; CDR3 protein: ASSLRASGHNEQF
V gene: TRBV28; J gene: TRBJ1-1; D gene: TRBD1; CDR3 protein: ASTFYRGLYTEAF
V gene: TRBV29-1; J gene: TRBJ1-1; D gene: TRBD1; CDR3 protein: SVGTGRNTEAF
V gene: TRBV7-9; J gene: TRBJ1-2; D gene: .; CDR3 protein: ASSLLGAGYYGYT
V gene: TRBV2; J gene: TRBJ2-4; D gene: .; CDR3 protein: ASSEITSSKNIQY
V gene: TRBV19; J gene: TRBJ2-6; D gene: .; CDR3 protein: ASTAQVTSGANVLT
V gene: TRBV28; J gene: TRBJ1-1; D gene: TRBD1; CDR3 protein: ASRKTGPPEAF
V gene: TRBV30; J gene: TRBJ1-4; D gene: TRBD1; CDR3 protein: AWTQGAPNEKLF
V gene: TRBV28; J gene: TRBJ1-2; D gene: .; CDR3 protein: ASTPPAGSNYGYT
V gene: TRBV6-6; J gene: TRBJ2-3; D gene: TRBD1; CDR3 protein: ASRSTGTGPDTQY
V gene: TRBV27; J gene: TRBJ1-5; D gene: TRBD1; CDR3 protein: ASSLIGQGAAQPQH
V gene: TRBV30; J gene: TRBJ2-7; D gene: .; CDR3 protein: AWSAQGFEQY
V gene: TRBV5-1; J gene: TRBJ2-7; D gene: .; CDR3 protein: ASSLRERTYEQY
V gene: TRBV5-1; J gene: TRBJ2-3; D gene: TRBD2; CDR3 protein: ASSKGLFITDTQY
V gene: TRBV4-1; J gene: TRBJ1-5; D gene: .; CDR3 protein: ASSQEGGFAGNQPQH